Following are 15 T cell receptor beta chains from one sample sequenced in a study of breast tumors, draining lymph nodes, adjacent tissues. TCRdb recomputed calls from the multiplex PCR reads with MiXCR, one row per CDR3 protein. This table has 30,000 to 40,000 distinct CDR3 sequences, roughly 32% appearing once. The sample taken for sequencing was breast tumor tissue. The receptors shown here come from a female donor with breast cancer. Some clones in this sample may be carry-over from other donors' samples.

This clonotype was counted at least ten times. The chain uses TRBV19 and TRBJ2-3; 10 bases line up with TRBD2. The CDR3 spans 18 residues. Germline V gene lookup returns CDR1 LNHDA and CDR2 SQIVND (reference sequence). Germline trimming cut 6 bases from V and 0 bases from J; bases unmatched to any gene: 12. The CDR3 nucleotides are TGTGCCAGTAGGGCTAGCGGGAGAGAGAGATCTAGCACAGATACGCAGTATTTT. Amino acid sequence: CASRASGRERSSTDTQYF.

This clonotype showed up just once. The chain combines TRBV4-2 with TRBJ1-2, with no clear D. CDR1 and CDR2 from the germline V gene are LGHNA and YNFKEQ. The CDR3 has 12 residues. Trimming removed 2 bases from V and 0 bases from J, with 1 base in between. The CDR3 here is CASSQSNYGYTF. In DNA, the CDR3 is TGTGCCAGCAGCCAATCTAACTATGGCTACACCTTC.

This clonotype was seen at least ten times. The chain employs TRBV6-5 and TRBJ2-7; no clear D gene. The V end lost 9 bases, the J end lost 6 bases, and 9 bases lay between the germline ends. CDR3 length equals 10 residues. Germline V gene sequence: CDR1 MNHEY, CDR2 SVGAGI. The CDR3 sequence is CASGSTEQYF. CDR3 bases: TGTGCCAGTGGGTCTACCGAGCAGTACTTC.

In this sample, this clonotype turned up many times. V is TRBV15 and J is TRBJ2-5, with D possibly TRBD1 on 6 matching bases. Germline CDR1 and CDR2: LNHNV and YYDKDF (reference sequence). The CDR3 spans 12 residues. Trimming removed 4 bases at V and 3 bases at J, with 6 bases between. The CDR3 spells CATSTGEETQYF. The CDR3 DNA reads TGTGCCACCAGCACAGGGGAAGAGACCCAGTACTTC.

The rearrangement joins TRBV27 to TRBJ1-2; D perhaps matches TRBD1 (6 bases). CDR1 and CDR2 from the germline V gene are MNHEY and SMNVEV (reference sequence). Trimming removed 6 bases from V and 4 bases from J, with 12 bases in between. The CDR3 covers 13 residues. The CDR3 is CASRAGESYGYTF. The CDR3 DNA follows: TGTGCCAGCAGAGCAGGGGAGTCCTATGGCTACACCTTC.

Remarks on this clonotype: A much larger clone sits a single nucleotide away, making a read error possible. This rearrangement joins TRBV2 to TRBJ2-3; TRBD2 matches at 13 bases. Per germline, CDR1 SNHLY and CDR2 FYNNEI. After removal of 4 bases from V and 4 bases from J, the junction contained 5 bases not matched to a gene. The CDR3 spans 16 residues. CDR3 amino acids: CASSGTSGSPADTQYF. CDR3 DNA: TGTGCCAGCAGTGGGACTAGCGGGAGTCCCGCAGATACGCAGTATTTT.

This clonotype came up many times. This sequence joins TRBV29-1 and TRBJ2-5; 10 bases fit TRBD2. CDR3 size: 15 residues. From germline, CDR1 is SQVTM and CDR2 ANQGSEA. J gave up 4 bases and V 5 bases, and 10 bases lay outside the gene matches. The DNA of the CDR3 is TGCAGCGTTACCCCACCAGCTAGCGGGAGAGAGACCCAGTACTTC. This sequence encodes CSVTPPASGRETQYF.

The chain uses TRBV2 and TRBJ2-7; TRBD1 aligns across 9 bases. Germline V gives CDR1 SNHLY, CDR2 FYNNEI. J gave up 3 bases and V 6 bases, and 9 bases lay outside the gene matches. The CDR3 contains 15 residues. Written as DNA, the CDR3 is TGTGCCAGCAGGGATCCGGGACAGGGAGGCTACGAGCAGTACTTC. This encodes CASRDPGQGGYEQYF.

The chain recombines TRBV28 with TRBJ1-2; D is unresolved. Between the trimmed V and J ends, which lost 2 bases and 5 bases, there was a span of 9 bases. The CDR3 has 13 residues. Germline V CDR1 and CDR2: MDHEN, SYDVKM. The DNA for the CDR3 is TGTGCCAGCAGTTTACAGGAATATTATGGCTACACCTTC. Protein product: CASSLQEYYGYTF.

This clonotype was picked up many times. V and J are TRBV7-8 and TRBJ1-2; D may be TRBD1 (5 bases). CDR1 SGHVS and CDR2 FQNEAQ come from the germline V gene. The CDR3 loop spans 13 amino acids. V lost 0 bases, J lost 5 bases, and 7 bases lay in between. The CDR3 nucleotides are TGTGCCAGCAGCTTAGCCGGGGCATATGGCTACACCTTC. Translation: CASSLAGAYGYTF.

This clonotype was detected once. The V call is TRBV14, the J call TRBJ2-7, with a weak D call TRBD1 (7 bases). Trimming removed 0 bases from V and 12 bases from J, with 15 bases in between. CDR3 length equals 13 residues. Germline loops: CDR1 SGHDN, CDR2 FVKESK. DNA for the CDR3: TGTGCCAGCAGCCAAGATTTGCGGGGACAGCTGTACTTC. It codes for CASSQDLRGQLYF.

This rearrangement joins TRBV20-1 to TRBJ1-2; TRBD1 is a possible D gene (5 bases). Between the trimmed V and J ends, which lost 2 bases and 9 bases, there was a span of 13 bases. Germline CDR1 and CDR2: DFQATT and SNEGSKA (reference sequence). The CDR3 runs 12 residues. CDR3 sequence (DNA): TGCAGTGCTAGAAGGGGCGACTACAGCTACACCTTC. Protein: CSARRGDYSYTF.

This clonotype was seen a single time. It may be a read error: a sequence one base away is much more abundant. This chain uses TRBV19 with TRBJ1-4, with a weak D call TRBD1 (6 bases). There are 17 residues in the CDR3. Looked up from germline, CDR1 is LNHDA and CDR2 is SQIVND (reference sequence). CDR3 region: CASRRGQTFATSEKLFF. DNA for the CDR3: TGTGCCAGTAGGAGGGGACAAACCTTTGCAACTAGTGAAAAACTGTTTTTT. The variable domain in full, with the rest retrieved from reference TRBV19 and TRBJ1-4, is DGGITQSPKYLFRKEGQNVTLSCEQNLNHDAMYWYRQDPGQGLRLIYYSQIVNDFQKGDIAEGYSVSREKKESFPLTVTSAQKNPTAFYLCASRRGQTFATSEKLFFGSGTQLSVL.

The rearrangement uses TRBV28 and TRBJ1-3; no clear D. Looked up from germline, CDR1 is MDHEN and CDR2 is SYDVKM. The CDR3 runs 12 residues. The V gene lost 3 bases and the J gene lost 2 bases, with 2 bases spanning the gap. The CDR3 DNA reads TGTGCCAGCAGTTTGGCTGGAAACACCATATATTTT. This encodes CASSLAGNTIYF.

In this sample, this clonotype turned up many times. J is TRBJ2-5 and V is TRBV19, with TRBD2 identical over 7 bases. V lost 3 bases, J lost 0 bases, and 7 bases stayed unmatched. The CDR3 totals 16 residues. Germline V CDR1 and CDR2: LNHDA, SQIVND (reference sequence). The CDR3 sequence: CASSMTGLMYQETQYF. Here the CDR3 DNA reads TGTGCCAGTAGTATGACGGGACTAATGTACCAAGAGACCCAGTACTTC.